The source of this T cell receptor (beta chain) is a study of cytomegalovirus exposure and HLA in healthy donors. At the level of the study: The roughly 670 first-cohort repertoires shared a platform with the 130 or so validation repertoires, as reported in a later analysis.

Repertoires were generated with immunoSEQ multiplex PCR, while TCRdb's copy carries only in-frame clones and drops some. This sample has 90,000 or so clones; roughly 85% occur once, and the top ten carry 20% to 25%. Regarding this clone: Its antigen remains unknown.

It was the approximately 130-subject validation cohort, separate from the roughly 700-subject first cohort, to which the donors belonged. Findings of the study overall: There were approximately 150 TCR beta chains listed as cytomegalovirus-associated. In the 95 to 150 validation repertoires, approximately 94% of cluster scores exceeded 0, per a later analysis.

The CDR3 sequence is 15 residues long. Germline loops: CDR1 LNHNV, CDR2 YYDKDF (reference sequence). The junction had 5 bases not matched to a gene; V was cut back by 2 bases and J by 4 bases. The chain joins TRBV15 to TRBJ1-5, with TRBD1 identical over 7 bases. This sequence originates from a young man in good health and CMV-seropositive. The sample consisted of PBMCs. The CDR3 DNA reads as TGTGCCACCAGCAGAACGACAGGGCCAAATCAGCCCCAGCATTTT. This translates into CATSRTTGPNQPQHF.